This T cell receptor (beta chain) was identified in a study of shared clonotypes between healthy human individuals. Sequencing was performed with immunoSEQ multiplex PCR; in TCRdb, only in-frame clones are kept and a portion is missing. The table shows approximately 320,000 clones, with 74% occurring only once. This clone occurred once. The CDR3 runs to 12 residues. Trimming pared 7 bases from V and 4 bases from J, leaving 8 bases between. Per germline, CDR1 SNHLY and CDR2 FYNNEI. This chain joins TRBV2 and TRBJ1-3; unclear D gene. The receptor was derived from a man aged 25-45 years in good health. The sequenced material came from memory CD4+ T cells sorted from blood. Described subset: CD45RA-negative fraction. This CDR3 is CASTFEGNTIYF. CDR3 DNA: TGTGCCAGCACATTTGAGGGAAACACCATATATTTT.